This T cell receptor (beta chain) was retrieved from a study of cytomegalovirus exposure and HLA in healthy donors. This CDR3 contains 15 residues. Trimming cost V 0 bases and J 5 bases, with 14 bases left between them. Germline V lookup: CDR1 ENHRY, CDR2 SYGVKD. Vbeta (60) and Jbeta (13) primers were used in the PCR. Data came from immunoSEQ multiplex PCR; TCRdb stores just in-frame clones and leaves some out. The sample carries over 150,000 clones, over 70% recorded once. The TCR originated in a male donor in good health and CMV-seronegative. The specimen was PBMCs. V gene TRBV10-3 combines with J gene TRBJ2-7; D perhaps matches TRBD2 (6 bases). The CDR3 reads CAISESRGTDHEQYF. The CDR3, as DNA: TGTGCCATCAGTGAGTCGCGGGGAACAGACCACGAGCAGTACTTC.